The entry below gives a single T cell receptor (beta chain) sequence along with its context. The target antigen is unknown. A read error may produce the germline difference seen at one junction end. The sample is drawn from a study of CD8 T cells in ankylosing spondylitis. Points from the study as a whole: Made up of eight highly homologous variants, a TCR beta motif appeared characteristic of ankylosing spondylitis blood. As reported, disease-linked clones showed significant enrichment in matched ankylosing spondylitis synovial fluid. Earlier authors reported some of these motif variants in reactive arthritis synovial fluid and blood.

The CDR3 covers 14 residues. The V gene's germline CDR1 is SSHAT and CDR2 FNYEAQ (reference sequence). In making TCR beta libraries, quantitative 5'-RACE with molecular barcodes was used. TCRdb reanalysed the 5' RACE reads using MiXCR and keeps one entry per CDR3 protein. The sample yields about 840,000 distinct CDR3 sequences, approximately 12% seen once. Specimen: blood, either unsorted or a sorted T cell fraction (not recorded which). This receptor was taken from a male donor with ankylosing spondylitis. This chain joins TRBV7-7 and TRBJ2-5, with D perhaps given as TRBD1 or TRBD2 (5 bases each). The CDR3 coding sequence is TGTGCTAGCACCGAGGGACGGGATAAAGAGACCCAGTACTTC. The encoded protein is CASTEGRDKETQYF.